Listed here are 27 T cell receptor beta chains from one sample, sequenced in a study of response to subunit inactivated influenza vaccine. TCRdb passed the RT-PCR reads through MiXCR, listing each CDR3 protein once. This repertoire shows 500,000 or so distinct CDR3 sequences, more than 15% found once; its top ten account for approximately 3%. The sequencing used CD4+ T cells sorted from PBMCs, collected less than 30 months after vaccination. The origin of the receptors is a man aged 50 to 69 who received an inactivated influenza vaccine.

This clonotype was seen repeatedly, ten times or more. DNA for the CDR3: TGTGCCACCAGTGATAGGACAGGGAAGCCCGGTGGGAATGAGCAGTTCTTC. This sequence encodes CATSDRTGKPGGNEQFF. The V and J genes are TRBV24-1 and TRBJ2-1; TRBD1 matches at 8 bases. Looked up from germline, CDR1 is KGHDR and CDR2 is SFDVKD. The junction had 13 bases not matched to a gene; V was cut back by 3 bases and J by 7 bases. The CDR3 is made up of 17 amino acids.

This clonotype was found many times. The rearrangement uses TRBV6-1 and TRBJ2-7; no reliable D call. Trimming cost V 8 bases and J 3 bases, with 8 bases left between them. The germline V gene has CDR1 MNHNS and CDR2 SASEGT. The CDR3 loop spans 11 amino acids. CDR3 amino acids: CASSELYEQYF. The CDR3 DNA reads as TGTGCCAGCTCCGAGCTCTACGAGCAGTACTTC.

This sequence joins TRBV4-2 and TRBJ2-2, with 12 bases identical to TRBD2. V trimming: 0 bases; J trimming: 6 bases; junction bases outside the gene matches: 8. The germline CDR1 and CDR2 sequences are LGHNA and YNFKEQ. The CDR3 is made up of 18 amino acids. CDR3 sequence: CASSQDLGLAGGPGELFF. Written as DNA, the CDR3 is TGTGCCAGCAGCCAAGATCTAGGTCTAGCGGGGGGGCCCGGGGAGCTGTTTTTT.

This clonotype showed up just a few times. This sequence joins TRBV20-1 and TRBJ2-4, with a possible D match to TRBD1 (6 bases). Trimming pared 6 bases from V and 4 bases from J, leaving 16 bases between. From germline, CDR1 is DFQATT and CDR2 SNEGSKA (reference sequence). The CDR3 sequence is 14 residues long. CDR3 nucleotide sequence: TGCAGTGCGAAATCCGGGACACCGAAAAACATTCAGTACTTC. Encoded protein: CSAKSGTPKNIQYF.

There are a few counts of this clonotype. This chain uses TRBV28 with TRBJ2-7; D might be TRBD2 (5 bases). The V and J ends lost 3 bases and 6 bases respectively, with 12 bases between them. Germline V gene data show CDR1 as MDHEN and CDR2 as SYDVKM. The CDR3 length is 13 residues. The CDR3 spells CASSLSSGVEQYF. The CDR3 region has the DNA TGTGCCAGCAGTTTGTCGAGCGGTGTCGAGCAGTACTTC.

The chain links TRBV5-1 to TRBJ2-3, with TRBD1 as a possible D gene (6 bases). This CDR3 is 16 amino acids long. Trimming removed 1 base from V and 0 bases from J, with 12 bases in between. Germline V lookup: CDR1 SGHRS, CDR2 YFSETQ. The DNA of the CDR3 is TGCGCCAGCAGCTTGACCGGGACACGGAGCACAGATACGCAGTATTTT. It yields the protein CASSLTGTRSTDTQYF. Drawing the rest from reference TRBV5-1 and TRBJ2-3, the complete variable domain is KAGVTQTPRYLIKTRGQQVTLSCSPISGHRSVSWYQQTPGQGLQFLFEYFSETQRNKGNFPGRFSGRQFSNSRSEMNVSTLELGDSALYLCASSLTGTRSTDTQYFGPGTRLTVL.

This clonotype was found a few times. The chain combines TRBV6-2 or TRBV6-3 with TRBJ2-7, with 7 positions matching TRBD1. The trim removed 5 bases at V and 1 base at J, leaving 8 bases unmatched. The CDR3 is 15 residues long. The germline V gene encodes CDR1 MNHEY and CDR2 SVGEGT. The CDR3 DNA follows: TGTGCCAGCAGTACGAGACAGGGAGCTTCCTACGAGCAGTACTTC. Its translation is CASSTRQGASYEQYF.

The gene calls are TRBV18 and TRBJ1-5, with no clear D. Trimming took off 5 bases at V and 5 bases at J, with 10 bases between the two ends. The CDR3 is 13 amino acids. The germline V gene encodes CDR1 KGHSH and CDR2 LQKENI. CDR3 nucleotides: TGTGCCAGCTCAAACGACATTGATCAGCCCCAGCATTTT. It specifies CASSNDIDQPQHF.

At least ten counts were recorded for this clonotype. The chain links TRBV12-3 or TRBV12-4 to TRBJ2-3; D is possibly TRBD1 (6 bases). The CDR3 spans 14 residues. Trimming pared 3 bases from V and 5 bases from J, leaving 12 bases between. The CDR3 DNA is TGTGCCAGCAGTTTTTCCCGAGGGGGAGATACGCAGTATTTT. This gives the protein CASSFSRGGDTQYF.

This clonotype was found a few times. This chain joins TRBV5-1 and TRBJ1-2; D unclear. Germline V gene data show CDR1 as SGHRS and CDR2 as YFSETQ. V lost 3 bases and J lost 8, with 17 bases in between. The CDR3 has 14 residues. This CDR3 is CASSWTPNSGGYTF. The DNA for the CDR3 is TGCGCCAGCAGCTGGACCCCGAACTCGGGCGGCTACACCTTC.

The chain recombines TRBV12-3 or TRBV12-4 with TRBJ1-2, with a possible D match to TRBD1 (6 bases). V lost 5 bases and J 4 bases, leaving 17 bases between the germline ends. This CDR3 spans 15 amino acids. CDR3 sequence (DNA): TGTGCCAGCAGTACCCCAGGGGAATTGGGCTATGGCTACACCTTC. It yields the protein CASSTPGELGYGYTF.

This clonotype was recorded at least ten times. J is TRBJ1-1 and V is TRBV20-1; D uncertain. The CDR3 has 13 residues. V was pared by 7 bases and J by 0 bases, with 12 bases between. The germline V gene has CDR1 DFQATT and CDR2 SNEGSKA (reference sequence). The CDR3 bases are TGCAGTGTGCAGGCACAGATGAACACTGAAGCTTTCTTT. Its translation: CSVQAQMNTEAFF.

This chain joins TRBV12-3 or TRBV12-4 and TRBJ1-1; perhaps TRBD1 as D (6 bases). This CDR3 region has 15 residues. Between the trimmed V and J ends, which lost 5 bases and 1 base, there was a span of 14 bases. The CDR3 here is CASSAGWGANTEAFF. As DNA, the CDR3 is TGTGCCAGCAGTGCGGGGTGGGGGGCGAACACTGAAGCTTTCTTT.

The rearrangement links TRBV10-3 to TRBJ1-1, with D possibly matching TRBD1 (5 bases). Germline loops: CDR1 ENHRY, CDR2 SYGVKD. V lost 6 bases to trimming and J lost 4 bases, with 15 bases between them. CDR3 size: 14 residues. The DNA of the CDR3 is TGTGCCATCAGGCCAGGGTCGTCGGGCACTGAAGCTTTCTTT. Protein product: CAIRPGSSGTEAFF.

There are a few counts of this clonotype. In nucleotides, the CDR3 is TGTGCCAGCAGTTTCCCCACTCAGGGGGCCGGGGCCAACGTCCTGACTTTC. Translated, it gives CASSFPTQGAGANVLTF. The chain combines TRBV2 with TRBJ2-6; the match to TRBD1 covers 8 bases. This CDR3 has 17 amino acids. The V gene's germline CDR1 is SNHLY and CDR2 FYNNEI. V dropped 5 bases and J dropped 4; count of bases not matched to a gene: 10. Complete variable domain (other parts from reference TRBV2 and TRBJ2-6): EPEVTQTPSHQVTQMGQEVILRCVPISNHLYFYWYRQILGQKVEFLVSFYNNEISEKSEIFDDQFSVERPDGSNFTLKIRSTKLEDSAMYFCASSFPTQGAGANVLTFGAGSRLTVL.

The genes are TRBV20-1 and TRBJ2-1; TRBD2 is a possible D gene (5 bases). V was clipped by 2 bases and J by 4 bases, with 18 bases between them. This CDR3 is 16 amino acids long. Germline V CDR1 and CDR2: DFQATT, SNEGSKA (reference sequence). The CDR3 spells CSARPRILETYNEQFF. The CDR3 region has the DNA TGCAGTGCTAGACCAAGGATACTAGAAACTTACAATGAGCAGTTCTTC.

There are a few counts of this clonotype. CDR3 sequence (DNA): TGTGCCAGCAGTCAGGGGGTCGTAGCCAAAAACATTCAGTACTTC. Protein: CASSQGVVAKNIQYF. V and J are TRBV2 and TRBJ2-4; 7 positions match TRBD1. CDR3 length equals 15 residues. CDR1 is SNHLY and CDR2 is FYNNEI in the germline V gene. V was clipped by 5 bases and J by 0 bases; unmatched bases: 4.

This clonotype occurred a few times. The V call is TRBV15, the J call TRBJ2-7; possible D gene TRBD1, 7 bases. Germline values: CDR1 LNHNV, CDR2 YYDKDF (reference sequence). The CDR3 is 14 amino acids. With 5 bases removed from V and 5 bases from J, the gap between germline ends came to 16 bases. CDR3 residues: CATSARQGGNEQYF. DNA of the CDR3: TGTGCCACCAGCGCCCGACAGGGAGGTAACGAGCAGTACTTC.

This clonotype was detected only a few times. CDR3 loop: CASSEQGNTDTQYF. The DNA of the CDR3 is TGTGCCAGCTCAGAACAGGGCAACACAGATACGCAGTATTTT. The chain carries TRBV18 and TRBJ2-3; D may be TRBD1 (6 bases). The CDR3 sequence is 14 residues long. V lost 5 bases and J 2 bases, leaving 11 bases between the germline ends. The germline gives CDR1 KGHSH, CDR2 LQKENI. Complete variable domain (other parts from reference TRBV18 and TRBJ2-3): NAGVMQNPRHLVRRRGQEARLRCSPMKGHSHVYWYRQLPEEGLKFMVYLQKENIIDESGMPKERFSAEFPKEGPSILRIQQVVRGDSAAYFCASSEQGNTDTQYFGPGTRLTVL.

There are a few counts of this clonotype. The chain couples TRBV12-3 or TRBV12-4 to TRBJ1-5, with 10 bases fitting TRBD1. V lost 5 bases to trimming and J lost 7 bases; unmatched junction nucleotides: 8. The CDR3 extends over 15 amino acids. The CDR3 coding sequence is TGTGCCAGCAGTCATGACAGGGGGCCCTCCCAGCCCCAGCATTTT. This encodes CASSHDRGPSQPQHF.

V is TRBV4-3 and J is TRBJ2-1; 11 bases align to TRBD1. Trimming cost V 1 base and J 6 bases; bases outside gene matches: 5. This CDR3 region has 16 residues. From germline, CDR1 is LGHNA and CDR2 YSLEER. The CDR3 reads CASSQAGTGGSNEQFF. The CDR3 region has the DNA TGCGCCAGCAGCCAAGCCGGGACAGGGGGTTCCAATGAGCAGTTCTTC.

The chain couples TRBV20-1 to TRBJ2-1; no reliable D call. This CDR3 is built from 16 residues. Germline CDR1 and CDR2: DFQATT and SNEGSKA (reference sequence). Trimming removed 1 base from V and 1 base from J, with 14 bases in between. The CDR3 DNA reads as TGCAGTGCTAGAGCGAGGACCGCGAGTTCCTACAATGAGCAGTTCTTC. This encodes CSARARTASSYNEQFF.

This rearrangement joins TRBV11-2 to TRBJ1-2, with 7 bases lining up with TRBD1. This CDR3 has 14 residues. With 5 bases clipped from V and 5 bases from J, the junction kept 8 bases outside the gene matches. Germline-derived CDR1 and CDR2 are SGHAT and FQNNGV. The CDR3 reads CASSLGQLGYGYTF. CDR3 in DNA: TGTGCCAGCAGCCTGGGACAGCTAGGATATGGCTACACCTTC.

This clonotype appeared a few times. The chain joins TRBV2 to TRBJ1-2; D is possibly TRBD1 (5 bases). This CDR3 has 15 amino acids. Germline CDR1 reads SNHLY; CDR2 reads FYNNEI. The V and J ends lost 2 bases and 8 bases respectively, with 18 bases between them. CDR3 in amino acids: CASSEYPGQPGGYTF. In DNA form, the CDR3 reads TGTGCCAGCAGTGAATATCCCGGACAACCGGGGGGCTACACCTTC.

This clonotype was recorded a few times. This sequence joins TRBV15 and TRBJ1-5; D is undetermined. The CDR3 loop spans 14 amino acids. Germline V CDR1 and CDR2: LNHNV, YYDKDF (reference sequence). Trimming stripped 1 base from V and 6 bases from J, with 10 bases between. The CDR3 bases are TGTGCCACCAGCAGAGGGGAGCGGGCTCAGCCCCAGCATTTT. The encoded protein is CATSRGERAQPQHF. Drawing the rest from reference TRBV15 and TRBJ1-5, the complete variable domain is DAMVIQNPRYQVTQFGKPVTLSCSQTLNHNVMYWYQQKSSQAPKLLFHYYDKDFNNEADTPDNFQSRRPNTSFCFLDIRSPGLGDTAMYLCATSRGERAQPQHFGDGTRLSIL.

The genes are TRBV20-1 and TRBJ2-1; 9 bases fit TRBD2. V shed 3 bases, J shed 0 bases, and the junction held 6 bases outside the gene matches. This CDR3 is built from 16 residues. Germline assignment: CDR1 DFQATT and CDR2 SNEGSKA (reference sequence). The CDR3 nucleotides are TGCAGTGCTAGGCGGGGCGGGGGGGCCTCCTACAATGAGCAGTTCTTC. It specifies CSARRGGGASYNEQFF.

This clonotype was seen a few times. The chain joins TRBV6-1 to TRBJ2-7; 8 nucleotides agree with TRBD1. From germline, CDR1 is MNHNS and CDR2 SASEGT. Trimming removed 5 bases from V and 6 bases from J; junction bases left unmatched: 9. The CDR3 contains 14 residues. The CDR3 DNA reads as TGTGCCAGCAGTCTCCCAGGGGGCCATGCCGAGCAGTACTTC. Translating gives CASSLPGGHAEQYF.